Below, 20 T cell receptor beta chains from the same sample are listed, as sequenced in a study of blood T cell repertoires in COVID-19. Produced via immunoSEQ multiplex PCR; TCRdb's table is partial and in-frame only. The table shows 85,000 to 100,000 clones, with around 81% occurring only once. Sequencing was done on a sample of peripheral blood. Every receptor here comes from a man in his forties or fifties who had recovered from COVID-19.

The rearrangement uses TRBV5-4 and TRBJ1-1; D uncertain. Deletions cut 0 bases from V and 1 base from J, with 7 bases between. The V gene's germline CDR1 is SGHNT and CDR2 YYREEE (reference sequence). This CDR3 is built from 14 residues. CDR3 residues: CASSLGGTNTEAFF. For the CDR3, the DNA is TGTGCCAGCAGCTTGGGTGGCACGAACACTGAAGCTTTCTTT.

The V gene is TRBV2, the J gene TRBJ2-5, with TRBD2 matching over 12 bases. V trimming: 6 bases; J trimming: 1 base; junction bases outside the gene matches: 3. CDR1 SNHLY and CDR2 FYNNEI come from the germline V gene. CDR3 length equals 15 residues. CDR3 sequence: CASRELAGGQETQYF. In DNA form, the CDR3 reads TGTGCCAGCAGGGAACTAGCGGGGGGCCAAGAGACCCAGTACTTC.

The genes are TRBV6-5 and TRBJ2-1, with a weak D call TRBD1 (6 bases). The germline V gene encodes CDR1 MNHEY and CDR2 SVGAGI. There are 15 residues in the CDR3. The V gene lost 5 bases and the J gene lost 4 bases, with 15 bases spanning the gap. This CDR3 reads CASSPGTRLYNEQFF. CDR3 in DNA: TGTGCCAGCAGTCCGGGGACACGACTATACAATGAGCAGTTCTTC.

V usage is TRBV24-1 and J usage is TRBJ2-6; weak D call: TRBD1 (5 bases). Looked up from germline, CDR1 is KGHDR and CDR2 is SFDVKD. This CDR3 contains 13 residues. Between the trimmed V and J ends, which lost 9 bases and 1 base, there was a span of 6 bases. The CDR3 is CATQGSGANVLTF. The DNA for the CDR3 is TGTGCCACCCAGGGTTCTGGGGCCAACGTCCTGACTTTC.

The chain combines TRBV5-1 with TRBJ1-4, with D possibly being TRBD1 (6 bases). The V and J ends lost 0 bases and 11 bases respectively, with 8 bases between them. The CDR3 extends over 12 amino acids. Germline loops: CDR1 SGHRS, CDR2 YFSETQ. CDR3 in amino acids: CASSLGGPKLFF. The CDR3 coding sequence is TGCGCCAGCAGCTTGGGGGGGCCGAAACTGTTTTTT.

This clone was found a few times. At the DNA level, this CDR3 is encoded by other sequences in the same sample as well. The rearrangement joins TRBV7-2 to TRBJ1-5; D gene uncertain. The germline gives CDR1 SGHTA, CDR2 FQGNSA. V was cut by 5 bases and J by 7 bases, with 12 bases left in between. The CDR3 has 13 residues. The CDR3, as DNA: TGTGCCAGCAGCCCACGACGAGGACAGCCCCAGCATTTT. This translates into CASSPRRGQPQHF.

The genes are TRBV11-2 and TRBJ2-7; TRBD1 aligns across 7 bases. Germline CDR1 is SGHAT and CDR2 is FQNNGV. The CDR3 has 14 amino acids. V shed 6 bases and J 2 bases; nucleotides not matched to a gene: 7. CDR3 loop: CASRYGTVAYEQYF. The CDR3 DNA follows: TGTGCCAGCAGATATGGGACAGTAGCCTACGAGCAGTACTTC.

The CDR3 nucleotides read TGTGCCAGCAACCCTTTAGTCCACTCTGGAAACACCATATATTTT. Residues: CASNPLVHSGNTIYF. This chain joins TRBV6-5 and TRBJ1-3; D uncertain. This CDR3 contains 15 residues. Germline loops: CDR1 MNHEY, CDR2 SVGAGI. The V gene lost 7 bases and the J gene lost 0 bases, with 13 bases spanning the gap.

The chain carries TRBV9 and TRBJ2-3, with D unclear. The V and J ends lost 0 bases and 2 bases respectively, with 10 bases between them. Per germline, CDR1 SGDLS and CDR2 YYNGEE. The CDR3 spans 15 residues. Here the CDR3 reads CASSVAGIDTDTQYF. As DNA, the CDR3 is TGTGCCAGCAGCGTAGCAGGCATTGACACAGATACGCAGTATTTT.

V is TRBV2 and J is TRBJ2-7, with D possibly TRBD1 on 5 matching bases. This CDR3 is built from 15 residues. Germline CDR1 and CDR2: SNHLY and FYNNEI. V dropped 3 bases and J dropped 5 bases, with 17 bases sitting between them. This chain's CDR3 is CASSEASGRAHEQYF. The CDR3 DNA reads TGTGCCAGCAGTGAGGCATCCGGCAGGGCCCACGAGCAGTACTTC. The full variable domain, rest sourced from reference TRBV2 and TRBJ2-7, is EPEVTQTPSHQVTQMGQEVILRCVPISNHLYFYWYRQILGQKVEFLVSFYNNEISEKSEIFDDQFSVERPDGSNFTLKIRSTKLEDSAMYFCASSEASGRAHEQYFGPGTRLTVT.

The V gene is TRBV30, the J gene TRBJ2-4; the match to TRBD1 covers 7 bases. V dropped 3 bases and J dropped 4; count of bases not matched to a gene: 0. The CDR3 contains 12 residues. Germline-derived CDR1 and CDR2 are GTSNPN and SVGIG (reference sequence). CDR3 loop: CAWRQGKNIQYF. In nucleotides, the CDR3 is TGTGCCTGGAGACAGGGGAAAAACATTCAGTACTTC.

The chain joins TRBV27 to TRBJ1-6; 9 bases fit TRBD1. CDR3 length: 17 amino acids. The trim removed 9 bases at V and 1 base at J, leaving 10 bases unmatched. The germline V gene has CDR1 MNHEY and CDR2 SMNVEV (reference sequence). The CDR3 sequence: CASTPGQGRSYNSPLHF. The CDR3 DNA follows: TGTGCCAGTACTCCGGGACAGGGAAGGTCCTATAATTCACCCCTCCACTTT.

The genes are TRBV5-1 and TRBJ2-2, with 8 bases that match TRBD1. The CDR3 runs to 14 residues. The V and J ends lost 1 base and 6 bases, in that order; junction bases with no gene match: 2. Per the germline V gene, CDR1 is SGHRS and CDR2 is YFSETQ. CDR3 residues: CASSLRTGPGELFF. CDR3 sequence (DNA): TGCGCCAGCAGCTTGAGGACAGGGCCCGGGGAGCTGTTTTTT.

This chain links TRBV9 with TRBJ2-3; D is unresolved. Trimming pared 3 bases from V and 5 bases from J, leaving 10 bases between. Germline V gene data show CDR1 as SGDLS and CDR2 as YYNGEE. The CDR3 contains 13 residues. CDR3 in DNA: TGTGCCAGCAGCGGTCCGCGTTTAGATACGCAGTATTTT. Its protein is CASSGPRLDTQYF.

The genes are TRBV7-9 and TRBJ2-7; 7 nucleotides match TRBD2. The CDR3 contains 14 residues. V was clipped by 3 bases and J by 5 bases; unmatched bases: 7. In germline, CDR1 is SEHNR, CDR2 FQNEAQ (reference sequence). This chain's CDR3 is CASSLALRGDEQYF. CDR3 nucleotides: TGTGCCAGCAGCTTGGCTCTTCGGGGGGACGAGCAGTACTTC.

Concerning this clone: Other DNA sequences in the sample encode the same CDR3. The rearrangement links TRBV12-3 or TRBV12-4 to TRBJ1-2, with D perhaps matching TRBD1 (5 bases). Trimming left V 2 bases short and J 4 bases short, with 5 bases between. CDR3 length: 12 amino acids. CDR3 nucleotides: TGTGCCAGCAGTTTAACAGGCTATGGCTACACCTTC. It codes for CASSLTGYGYTF.

The chain couples TRBV11-3 to TRBJ1-1, with TRBD1 identical over 10 bases. Per germline, CDR1 SGHNT and CDR2 YENEEA. This CDR3 spans 15 amino acids. J gave up 5 bases and V 3 bases, and 6 bases lay outside the gene matches. DNA for the CDR3: TGTGCCAGCAGCTTCAGAGACAGGGGGCCGACTGAAGCTTTCTTT. It yields the protein CASSFRDRGPTEAFF.

V gene TRBV5-1 combines with J gene TRBJ2-3, with 9 bases that match TRBD2. This CDR3 spans 14 amino acids. The V and J ends lost 2 bases and 5 bases, in that order; junction bases with no gene match: 3. Germline loops: CDR1 SGHRS, CDR2 YFSETQ. CDR3 loop: CASSFQREEDTQYF. CDR3 coding DNA: TGCGCCAGCAGCTTCCAGCGGGAGGAAGATACGCAGTATTTT. The full variable domain, its missing parts supplied by reference TRBV5-1 and TRBJ2-3, is KAGVTQTPRYLIKTRGQQVTLSCSPISGHRSVSWYQQTPGQGLQFLFEYFSETQRNKGNFPGRFSGRQFSNSRSEMNVSTLELGDSALYLCASSFQREEDTQYFGPGTRLTVL.

The genes are TRBV9 and TRBJ2-7; D might be TRBD1 (5 bases). V lost 4 bases, J lost 5 bases, and 16 bases lay in between. Germline assignment: CDR1 SGDLS and CDR2 YYNGEE. The CDR3 totals 14 residues. The chain's CDR3 is CASSPRAGFDEQYF. The CDR3 DNA reads as TGTGCCAGCAGCCCTAGGGCAGGGTTTGACGAGCAGTACTTC. The full variable domain, in which reference TRBV9 and TRBJ2-7 provide the parts outside the CDR3, is DSGVTQTPKHLITATGQRVTLRCSPRSGDLSVYWYQQSLDQGLQFLIQYYNGEERAKGNILERFSAQQFPDLHSELNLSSLELGDSALYFCASSPRAGFDEQYFGPGTRLTVT.

This chain uses TRBV10-3 with TRBJ2-1, with D tentatively TRBD2 (6 bases). The CDR3 sequence is 13 residues long. The V end lost 10 bases, the J end lost 3 bases, and 13 bases lay between the germline ends. Looked up from germline, CDR1 is ENHRY and CDR2 is SYGVKD. CDR3 loop: CATQGLYYNEQFF. For the CDR3, the DNA is TGTGCCACCCAGGGACTGTACTACAATGAGCAGTTCTTC.